The clone carrying this TCR beta chain appeared a few times. Antigen unknown. This record belongs to a study of T cell repertoires in cytomegalovirus infection. Study-wide context: In public TCR beta signatures, there were indications of both CMV infection and matching HLA type.

Trimming shortened V by 6 bases and J by 5 bases, and 16 bases separated the two germline ends. This CDR3 region has 14 residues. CDR1 and CDR2 (germline): MNHNY, SVGAGI (reference sequence). Regarding the study as a whole: Carriage of CMV together with the relevant HLA was identifiable through cumulative public TCR beta family frequency. Within the response measured ex vivo, HLA-C-restricted CMV-specific TCR beta clonotypes were dominant.

A single record per CDR3 protein comes from TCRdb applying MiXCR to the reads. The sample consists of more than 400,000 distinct CDR3 sequences, more than 25% of them appearing once. The gene calls are TRBV6-6 and TRBJ2-5; a possible D gene is TRBD1 (5 bases). The TCR sequence derives from a human donor in good health (CMV status not recorded). Some clones in this sample may be carry-over from other donors' samples. Sequencing input: PBMCs. The DNA of the CDR3 is TGTGCCAGCAGCCCCACAGGCGCGGTTGAGACCCAGTACTTC. It yields the protein CASSPTGAVETQYF.